A selection of T cell receptor beta chains follows, all from one sample in a study of T cell repertoires in cytomegalovirus infection. Their antigens remain unidentified. TCRdb reprocessed the reads via MiXCR and lists one record per CDR3 protein. The data show about 770,000 distinct CDR3 sequences, 25% to 35% seen once. Source: cultured CD8+ T cells from PBMCs, taken from culture after CMV antigen stimulation. These receptor sequences come from a human donor in good health (CMV status not recorded). Some clones in this sample may be carry-over from other donors' samples. Both conserved end residues are trimmed from each CDR3. The order of the fields is V gene, J gene, CDR3 protein.

TRBV19	TRBJ2-1	ASSIDRYYEGEQF
TRBV27	TRBJ1-5	ASSLTAEYSNQPQH
TRBV25-1	TRBJ2-2	ASSEFYPSADTGELF
TRBV7-9	TRBJ1-6	ASSQKGREFSPLH
TRBV6-5	TRBJ2-3	ASSSTSGGITDTQY
TRBV29-1	TRBJ2-5	SVEADRLQETQY
TRBV7-9	TRBJ2-6	ASNPGPGANVLT
TRBV12-5	TRBJ2-2	ASGFSPQGPGELF
TRBV12-3/TRBV12-4	TRBJ1-2	ASSQTGIYGYT
TRBV9	TRBJ2-1	ASSERGWGNEQF
TRBV7-9	TRBJ2-5	ASSSRVRQGAETQY
TRBV19	TRBJ2-7	ASSIGQGGLEQY
TRBV4-3	TRBJ1-1	ASSQDLTRLNTEAF
TRBV28	TRBJ2-3	ASSFPGLAGFTDTQY
TRBV5-4	TRBJ1-1	ASSLNRWKNTEAF
TRBV6-2/TRBV6-3	TRBJ2-7	ASRSPGHGAYEQY
TRBV11-2	TRBJ1-1	ASSLNPKNRQSPFEAF
TRBV7-8	TRBJ1-5	ASSLGNSKQPQH
TRBV7-2	TRBJ1-2	ASSLEAGQVTNYGYT
TRBV6-2/TRBV6-3	TRBJ2-1	ASSSTGTMGNREQF
TRBV7-9	TRBJ2-3	ASSRHKSTDTQY
TRBV7-8	TRBJ2-5	ASSLGTPFGQETQY
TRBV7-6	TRBJ2-1	ASSPTGVLKKF
TRBV7-9	TRBJ1-2	ASSPGTLFGT
TRBV7-9	TRBJ2-7	ASSPYRVSYEQY
TRBV7-6	TRBJ1-4	ASSPPRGRGEEKLF
TRBV2	TRBJ1-1	ASSTGYSIPEAF
TRBV7-6	TRBJ2-5	ASSLVSVRETQY
TRBV20-1	TRBJ1-4	SARDSGPAKEKLF
TRBV20-1	TRBJ2-1	SGRGTGEQF
TRBV6-5	TRBJ2-7	ASTYRGGYEQY
TRBV6-5	TRBJ2-7	ASRLATSGGIHEQY
TRBV6-1	TRBJ1-3	ASSPNENTIY
TRBV5-1	TRBJ1-1	ASSGDSNTEAF
TRBV5-6	TRBJ1-5	ASSLGRGPYQPQH
TRBV5-6	TRBJ2-4	ASSPLRDGKNIQY
TRBV7-9	TRBJ2-5	ASSPSPGALPGETQY
TRBV6-1	TRBJ2-3	ASSNLGLGTDTQY
TRBV27	TRBJ2-7	ASSLQGSHEQY
TRBV6-6	TRBJ1-2	ASSYRAANYGYT
TRBV6-6	TRBJ2-1	ASTWDQSGNEQF
TRBV7-2	TRBJ2-1	ASSLGFFRGDEQF
TRBV28	TRBJ2-4	ASYSGGGKNIQY